This T cell receptor (beta chain) was sequenced for a study of shared clonotypes between healthy human individuals (dated by TCRdb to the early 2020s). About the full investigation: A couple of women and a few men aged 18 to 49 years were included in the cohort. The study deeply sequenced blood TCR repertoires of 5 or 6 healthy adults to estimate repertoire size and the extent of clonotype sharing between individuals. Between about 0.85 and 10 billion PBMCs per donor were obtained by leukapheresis. Libraries were prepared and TCR repertoires were sequenced by different laboratories using diverse techniques, in order to increase sequencing depth and limit assay-specific biases.

In the case of this clone: Its binding antigen is unknown. No base quality values were provided; no much bigger clone lies one nucleotide off.

Using the deep immunoSEQ assay, TCR CDR3 regions were amplified from genomic DNA by multiplex PCR. For each cell subset, the extracted genomic DNA was distributed evenly across all wells of several immunoSEQ 96-well plates, and each plate served as one replicate. For unsorted PBMC, approximately 290 ng of genomic DNA, equivalent to around 30,000 T cell genomes, went into each replicate PCR. Ten immunoSEQ deep assay plates were used to sequence unsorted PBMC genomic DNA. Purified libraries were quantified with a Qubit 3.0 fluorometer, sized on a Bioanalyzer 2100, and re-quantified with the KAPA Library Quantification kit. Every immunoSEQ 96-well plate was sequenced on a dedicated single-read 150-cycle Illumina NextSeq 550 flow cell. Per the source publication's procedure: The immunoSEQ output contained only junctional sequences without quality scores, so filtering could not match that applied to full-length reads. To assign V/J genes and CDR3, sequences were annotated against IMGT germline references using PyIR, a Python wrapper for IgBLAST v1.9. Reads with weak V/J assignments (E-value above 1e-6), missing CDR3, stop codons, out-of-frame junctions, or ambiguous translated residues were removed. V3J clonotypes were defined as sequences sharing the same inferred V gene, J gene, and CDR3 amino acid sequence. To compute the percentage overlap between repertoires, the number of shared unique clonotypes was divided by the size of the smaller repertoire. Three approaches were used to assess repertoire richness: RTK rarefaction, the Chao1 estimator, and Recon v2.1 estimates of unobserved clonotypes. TCRdb retrieved this table from immuneACCESS and kept in-frame rearrangements only. Not all clones are present; in checked studies, unresolved V genes account for under half, and no reason is known for the remainder. The D gene and trimming were derived from the DNA, and the V and J assignments and clone size from that table. The sample table holds about 490,000 clones, of which approximately 79% were seen once. The biggest ten clones account for about 12% of the sample.

The study at large found these results: Because the study included only a small number of donors, the genetic and exposure-history diversity represented was limited. Pairwise subsampling indicated that sequencing depth was expected to affect the degree of clonotype sharing among donors. Only blood was sampled, and tissue TCR repertoires likely differ from those in blood.

Here V drops 4 bases and J drops 5 bases, and the junction holds 2 bases not matched to any gene. The CDR3 has 15 amino acids, counting the end cysteine and phenylalanine. Here the CDR3 DNA is all that survives: 45 bases in frame from base 1. CDR1 and CDR2 were assigned from the germline V gene (reference sequence) as SGHNT and YYREEE. The donors were healthy, HIV-negative adults with no recently reported acute infections or vaccinations. Every donor was a Caucasian adult residing in Nashville, Tennessee, USA. In the unsorted samples, some 100 million PBMCs were counted, and genomic DNA was extracted using the QIAamp DNA Blood Mini kit. After blood collection by leukapheresis, PBMCs were isolated using Ficoll-Histopaque density gradient centrifugation and then cryopreserved in the vapor phase of liquid nitrogen.

The TCR comes from a woman aged 40 to 50 in good health. Some clones in this sample may be carry-over from other donors' samples. Sequenced input: PBMCs. The chain is made from TRBV5-4 and TRBJ2-3, with 15 middle bases fitting TRBD2. The DNA sequence is given as TGTGCCAGCAGCCTGGGACTAGCGGGAGGAGATACGCAGTATTTT. It translates as CASSLGLAGGDTQYF.